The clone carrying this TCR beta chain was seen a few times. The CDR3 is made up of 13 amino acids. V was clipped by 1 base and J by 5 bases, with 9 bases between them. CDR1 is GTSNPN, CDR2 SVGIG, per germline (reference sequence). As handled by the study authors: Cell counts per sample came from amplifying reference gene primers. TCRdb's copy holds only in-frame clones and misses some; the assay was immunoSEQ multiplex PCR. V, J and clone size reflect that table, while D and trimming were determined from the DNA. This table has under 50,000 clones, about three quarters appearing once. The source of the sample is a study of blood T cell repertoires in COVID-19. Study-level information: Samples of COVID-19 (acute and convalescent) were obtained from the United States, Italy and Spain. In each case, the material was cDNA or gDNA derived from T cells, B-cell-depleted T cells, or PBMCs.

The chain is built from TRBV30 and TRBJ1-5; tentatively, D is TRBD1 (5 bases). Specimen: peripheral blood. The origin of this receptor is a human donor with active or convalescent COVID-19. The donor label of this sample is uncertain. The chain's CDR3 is CAWSGGGDQPQHF. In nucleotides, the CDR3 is TGTGCCTGGAGTGGCGGGGGGGATCAGCCCCAGCATTTT. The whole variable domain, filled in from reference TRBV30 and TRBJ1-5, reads SQTIHQWPATLVQPVGSPLSLECTVEGTSNPNLYWYRQAAGRGLQLLFYSVGIGQISSEVPQNLSASRPQDRQFILSSKKLLLSDSGFYLCAWSGGGDQPQHFGDGTRLSIL.